One and the same sample provided the 26 T cell receptor beta chains below, sequenced in a study of cytomegalovirus exposure and HLA in healthy donors. 60 Vbeta and 13 Jbeta primers were used in PCR. Method: immunoSEQ multiplex PCR; TCRdb's copy keeps in-frame clones and lacks some. The clone table shows 150,000 to 200,000 clones, with the ten largest holding 6.5%. The sequenced sample consisted of PBMCs. The receptors come from a man aged 25-45 years in good health and CMV-seronegative.

The chain carries TRBV19 and TRBJ2-2; weak D call: TRBD2 (6 bases). Germline loops: CDR1 LNHDA, CDR2 SQIVND (reference sequence). The CDR3 spans 15 residues. The V end was cut by 4 bases, the J end by 7 bases, with 16 bases between. This CDR3 is CASSTPRGTHGELFF. Written as DNA, the CDR3 is TGTGCCAGTAGTACCCCCCGGGGGACCCACGGGGAGCTGTTTTTT.

This chain links TRBV7-9 with TRBJ2-1; 9 nucleotides agree with TRBD2. V lost 2 bases to trimming and J lost 8 bases; unmatched junction nucleotides: 10. CDR3 length equals 16 residues. Germline V gives CDR1 SEHNR, CDR2 FQNEAQ (reference sequence). CDR3 sequence: CASSLPERGAGDEQFF. The CDR3 region has the DNA TGTGCCAGCAGCTTACCCGAGCGGGGGGCCGGGGATGAGCAGTTCTTC.

This chain connects TRBV7-2 to TRBJ2-5, with 8 nucleotides matching TRBD1. CDR1 and CDR2 (germline): SGHTA, FQGNSA. The CDR3 is 14 residues long. Trimming took 5 bases from V and 2 from J; bases not matched to a gene: 4. In nucleotides, the CDR3 is TGTGCCAGCAGCAGACGGGACAGGCAAGAGACCCAGTACTTC. Protein sequence: CASSRRDRQETQYF.

The V and J genes are TRBV11-2 and TRBJ2-3, with D possibly TRBD2 on 7 matching bases. Trimming removed 3 bases at V and 2 bases at J, with 24 bases between. Per germline, CDR1 SGHAT and CDR2 FQNNGV. CDR3 length: 19 residues. The CDR3: CASSFGKGGGRAYTDTQYF. The DNA for the CDR3 is TGTGCCAGCAGCTTCGGAAAGGGGGGGGGCAGGGCGTACACAGATACGCAGTATTTT.

The rearrangement uses TRBV6-5 and TRBJ1-2, with a tentative D call TRBD1 (6 bases). CDR1 is MNHEY and CDR2 is SVGAGI in the germline V gene. V lost 5 bases and J lost 6, with 10 bases in between. This CDR3 has 12 amino acids. For the CDR3, the DNA is TGTGCCAGCAGTCCGGGGGGCGATGGCTACACCTTC. Residues: CASSPGGDGYTF.

The CDR3 here is CASSSGGGSPSTEAFF. CDR3 DNA sequence: TGTGCCAGCAGCTCGGGGGGGGGCAGCCCCTCCACTGAAGCTTTCTTT. The J gene is TRBJ1-1, the V gene TRBV5-4; D possibly corresponds to TRBD1 (6 bases). The CDR3 runs to 16 residues. Per germline, CDR1 SGHNT and CDR2 YYREEE (reference sequence). Between the trimmed V and J ends, which lost 3 bases and 4 bases, there was a span of 19 bases.

The genes are TRBV7-3 and TRBJ2-7; D ambiguous. Germline V gene sequence: CDR1 SGHTA, CDR2 FQGTGA. The CDR3 is made up of 14 amino acids. The V end was cut by 6 bases, the J end by 3 bases, with 15 bases between. Here the CDR3 reads CASSPSDANYEQYF. The DNA of the CDR3 is TGTGCCAGCAGTCCCTCTGATGCTAACTACGAGCAGTACTTC.

The chain has TRBV9 and TRBJ1-1; a weak D match, TRBD1 (6 bases). V dropped 4 bases and J dropped 5 bases, with 18 bases sitting between them. Germline CDR1 and CDR2: SGDLS and YYNGEE. CDR3 size: 15 residues. CDR3 coding DNA: TGTGCCAGCAGCCGCTTAGGGGGGGGCGCGACTGAAGCTTTCTTT. Residues: CASSRLGGGATEAFF. Complete variable domain (other parts from reference TRBV9 and TRBJ1-1): DSGVTQTPKHLITATGQRVTLRCSPRSGDLSVYWYQQSLDQGLQFLIQYYNGEERAKGNILERFSAQQFPDLHSELNLSSLELGDSALYFCASSRLGGGATEAFFGQGTRLTVV.

J is TRBJ2-1 and V is TRBV7-2; a weak D match, TRBD2 (5 bases). The V gene's germline CDR1 is SGHTA and CDR2 FQGNSA. V was trimmed by 5 bases and J by 2 bases, leaving 13 bases between them. This CDR3 has 15 residues. The CDR3 coding sequence is TGTGCCAGCAGCCCCAGAGCGGTGACCTACAATGAGCAGTTCTTC. Translated, it gives CASSPRAVTYNEQFF.

The J gene is TRBJ2-3, the V gene TRBV6-1; 7 bases are shared with TRBD1. Germline V gene lookup returns CDR1 MNHNS and CDR2 SASEGT. This CDR3 comprises 14 residues. V lost 4 bases, J lost 2 bases, and 3 bases stayed unmatched. The CDR3 region has the DNA TGTGCCAGCAGTGTGACAGGGTTCACAGATACGCAGTATTTT. Residues: CASSVTGFTDTQYF.

The chain recombines TRBV30 with TRBJ2-5, with TRBD2 identical over 7 bases. The CDR3 sequence is 19 residues long. Germline lookup yields CDR1 GTSNPN and CDR2 SVGIG (reference sequence). Unmatched junction bases numbered 21, after V lost 0 bases and J lost 5 bases. CDR3: CAWSVRGISLWAGEETQYF. The CDR3 bases are TGTGCCTGGAGTGTAAGAGGGATATCTTTGTGGGCGGGGGAGGAGACCCAGTACTTC.

The V and J genes are TRBV25-1 and TRBJ2-7, with 9 bases matching TRBD1. The CDR3 extends over 14 amino acids. In germline, CDR1 is MGHDK, CDR2 SYGVNS. V gave up 7 bases and J gave up 1 base; unmatched junction bases: 5. CDR3 loop: CASTPGQGSYEQYF. In DNA form, the CDR3 reads TGTGCCAGCACTCCCGGACAGGGGTCCTACGAGCAGTACTTC.

The rearrangement links TRBV2 to TRBJ1-5; maybe TRBD1 (5 bases). V lost 4 bases, J lost 1 base, and 11 bases lay in between. CDR3 length: 15 residues. In germline, CDR1 is SNHLY, CDR2 FYNNEI. The DNA for the CDR3 is TGTGCCAGCAGTGCAGGGATTAGGAGCAATCAGCCCCAGCATTTT. This gives the protein CASSAGIRSNQPQHF. Based on the CDR3 plus reference TRBV2 and TRBJ1-5, the full variable domain is EPEVTQTPSHQVTQMGQEVILRCVPISNHLYFYWYRQILGQKVEFLVSFYNNEISEKSEIFDDQFSVERPDGSNFTLKIRSTKLEDSAMYFCASSAGIRSNQPQHFGDGTRLSIL.

The V gene is TRBV7-6, the J gene TRBJ2-1; 8 bases are a match to TRBD2. In germline, CDR1 is SGHVS, CDR2 FNYEAQ. CDR3 length: 15 residues. After removal of 4 bases from V and 2 bases from J, the junction contained 4 bases not matched to a gene. The CDR3 loop reads CASSYREGPYNEQFF. In DNA form, the CDR3 reads TGTGCCAGCAGCTACCGGGAGGGCCCCTACAATGAGCAGTTCTTC.

The CDR3 here is CATERGNEQYF. The DNA of the CDR3 is TGCGCCACCGAGCGTGGAAACGAGCAGTACTTC. J is TRBJ2-7 and V is TRBV10-2, with no clear D. The ends were cut back, 10 bases at V and 5 bases at J, with 12 bases in the middle. Germline V lookup: CDR1 WSHSY, CDR2 SAAADI. This CDR3 region has 11 residues.

The chain combines TRBV5-6 with TRBJ1-1; 8 bases match TRBD1. CDR1 is SGHDT, CDR2 YYEEEE, per germline. CDR3 size: 14 residues. The V gene end was trimmed by 5 bases and the J gene end by 5 bases; junction bases not matched to a gene: 8. CDR3 sequence: CASSSGTGNTEAFF. The CDR3 DNA reads as TGTGCCAGCAGTTCCGGGACAGGCAATACTGAAGCTTTCTTT.

The chain couples TRBV29-1 to TRBJ2-5; TRBD1 agrees at 10 bases. This CDR3 has 13 amino acids. Trimming removed 7 bases from V and 4 bases from J; junction bases left unmatched: 6. Germline CDR1 reads SQVTM; CDR2 reads ANQGSEA. The CDR3 DNA reads TGCAGCGCCTTCCGGGACAGGGGAGAGACCCAGTACTTC. Its translation: CSAFRDRGETQYF.

As to this clone: At the DNA level, this CDR3 is encoded by other sequences in the same sample as well. The chain employs TRBV6-5 and TRBJ2-7; perhaps TRBD1 as D (6 bases). The ends were cut back, 5 bases at V and 2 bases at J, with 7 bases in the middle. This CDR3 region has 12 residues. The germline CDR1 and CDR2 sequences are MNHEY and SVGAGI. The CDR3 bases are TGTGCCAGCAGTCCAGGGGCCTACGAGCAGTACTTC. Translating it yields CASSPGAYEQYF.

V usage is TRBV9 and J usage is TRBJ2-3; 8 positions agree with TRBD2. CDR3 length: 15 residues. V trimming: 2 bases; J trimming: 4 bases; junction bases outside the gene matches: 6. CDR1 and CDR2 (germline): SGDLS, YYNGEE. The CDR3 DNA follows: TGTGCCAGCAGCGTCCGGGGGGGGAACCCAGATACGCAGTATTTT. It is translated as CASSVRGGNPDTQYF. The entire variable domain, with the rest obtained from reference TRBV9 and TRBJ2-3, is as follows: DSGVTQTPKHLITATGQRVTLRCSPRSGDLSVYWYQQSLDQGLQFLIQYYNGEERAKGNILERFSAQQFPDLHSELNLSSLELGDSALYFCASSVRGGNPDTQYFGPGTRLTVL.

This chain connects TRBV29-1 to TRBJ1-1; D unclear. Germline CDR1 SQVTM, CDR2 ANQGSEA. The ends were cut back, 8 bases at V and 3 bases at J, with 10 bases in the middle. The CDR3 spans 11 residues. The CDR3 sequence is CSTRAHTEAFF. The CDR3 nucleotides read TGCAGCACGAGGGCGCACACTGAAGCTTTCTTT.

The V gene is TRBV7-3, the J gene TRBJ2-3, with 11 bases fitting TRBD2. Germline-derived CDR1 and CDR2 are SGHTA and FQGTGA. The V and J ends lost 5 bases and 2 bases, in that order; junction bases with no gene match: 6. This CDR3 has 16 residues. CDR3 nucleotide sequence: TGTGCCAGCAGCCCGGGACTAGCGGTATACACAGATACGCAGTATTTT. It specifies CASSPGLAVYTDTQYF.

The V call is TRBV15, the J call TRBJ2-5, with TRBD2 matching over 11 bases. V shed 1 base, J shed 5 bases, and the junction held 9 bases outside the gene matches. The germline V gene encodes CDR1 LNHNV and CDR2 YYDKDF (reference sequence). The length of the CDR3 is 17 residues. The CDR3 coding sequence is TGTGCCACCAGCAGAGCCAATAGCGGGAGGGCCAGGGAGACCCAGTACTTC. The encoded protein is CATSRANSGRARETQYF.

This sequence joins TRBV30 and TRBJ2-6; the D is unclear. Trimming pared 1 base from V and 0 bases from J, leaving 4 bases between. The length of the CDR3 is 14 residues. Germline values: CDR1 GTSNPN, CDR2 SVGIG (reference sequence). The CDR3 spells CAWSDTSGANVLTF. The CDR3 region has the DNA TGTGCCTGGAGTGACACCTCTGGGGCCAACGTCCTGACTTTC.

This chain joins TRBV29-1 and TRBJ2-5, with 8 nucleotides matching TRBD2. The J call may be faulty, since TRBJ2-7 better matches the DNA end. This CDR3 contains 14 residues. Per germline, CDR1 SQVTM and CDR2 ANQGSEA. This CDR3 is CSVPLAGDSYEQYF. CDR3 bases: TGCAGCGTGCCTCTAGCGGGTGACTCCTACGAGCAGTACTTC.

The chain is built from TRBV4-2 and TRBJ2-5; 12 nucleotides agree with TRBD1. J gave up 5 bases and V 1 base, and 14 bases lay outside the gene matches. Germline CDR1 reads LGHNA; CDR2 reads YNFKEQ. This CDR3 spans 19 amino acids. CDR3: CASSQGLVSGTGGLETQYF. In DNA form, the CDR3 reads TGTGCCAGCAGCCAAGGTCTGGTTTCGGGGACAGGGGGCTTGGAGACCCAGTACTTC.

The chain recombines TRBV6-5 with TRBJ1-2; D gene ambiguous. V lost 0 bases, J lost 5 bases, and 10 bases lay in between. CDR3 length: 14 residues. CDR1 and CDR2 (germline): MNHEY, SVGAGI. The CDR3 bases are TGTGCCAGCAGTTACTCGGCAGGCCTATATGGCTACACCTTC. This encodes CASSYSAGLYGYTF.